The 17 T cell receptor beta chains reported below all come from one sample, sequenced in a study of cytomegalovirus exposure and HLA in healthy donors. Sequenced by immunoSEQ multiplex PCR; TCRdb stores in-frame clones only, minus some. The repertoire includes about 270,000 clones, 70% to 90% of them detected once, and 1% sits in the top ten. The sequencing sample was made of PBMCs. These receptors originate from a woman between 18 and 29 years old in good health and CMV-seronegative.

This chain joins TRBV11-3 and TRBJ1-1; possibly TRBD1 for D (5 bases). This CDR3 region has 15 residues. V was pared by 5 bases and J by 0 bases, with 13 bases between. The germline V gene encodes CDR1 SGHNT and CDR2 YENEEA. CDR3 protein: CASSPHGGLNTEAFF. For the CDR3, the DNA is TGTGCCAGCAGCCCGCATGGGGGGTTGAACACTGAAGCTTTCTTT.

This chain connects TRBV21-1 to TRBJ1-1; the table names TRBD1, a call not compared with the DNA. TRBV21-1 is a pseudogene locus. This CDR3 is built from 16 residues. The CDR3 region is CASSNRSGQGNTEAFF. The DNA of the CDR3 is TGTGCCAGCAGCAACAGGTCGGGACAGGGGAACACTGAAGCTTTCTTT.

The rearrangement joins TRBV6-5 to TRBJ1-2; 9 positions match TRBD1. The CDR3 has 16 residues. Losses at the gene ends were 3 bases for V and 8 bases for J; bases not matched to a gene: 13. CDR1 MNHEY and CDR2 SVGAGI come from the germline V gene. CDR3 sequence (DNA): TGTGCCAGCAGTTATCTTCCGGGACAGGGATTCCCCGGCTACACCTTC. Translation: CASSYLPGQGFPGYTF.

The chain uses TRBV19 and TRBJ2-6, with TRBD1 identical over 10 bases. V lost 2 bases and J lost 0; bases outside the gene matches: 4. The length of the CDR3 is 18 residues. Germline assignment: CDR1 LNHDA and CDR2 SQIVND (reference sequence). DNA for the CDR3: TGTGCCAGTAGTATACCCTGGACAGGGGGCTCTGGGGCCAACGTCCTGACTTTC. Residues: CASSIPWTGGSGANVLTF.

The chain carries TRBV10-1 and TRBJ2-7, with a possible D match to TRBD2 (6 bases). The V gene's germline CDR1 is WNHNN and CDR2 SYGVQD (reference sequence). V lost 4 bases to trimming and J lost 7 bases, with 17 bases between them. This CDR3 is 14 amino acids long. This chain's CDR3 is CASSGLRAAGEQYF. DNA for the CDR3: TGCGCCAGCAGTGGGCTCAGGGCTGCGGGAGAGCAGTACTTC.

The rearrangement uses TRBV7-9 and TRBJ1-1, with 7 bases identical to TRBD1. Germline values: CDR1 SEHNR, CDR2 FQNEAQ (reference sequence). The CDR3 sequence is 13 residues long. Trimming took 4 bases from V and 6 from J; bases not matched to a gene: 5. DNA of the CDR3: TGTGCCAGCAGCTCGACAGGGCAGGCTGAAGCTTTCTTT. This codes for CASSSTGQAEAFF. The whole variable domain, remainder taken from reference TRBV7-9 and TRBJ1-1, is DTGVSQNPRHKITKRGQNVTFRCDPISEHNRLYWYRQTLGQGPEFLTYFQNEAQLEKSRLLSDRFSAERPKGSFSTLEIQRTEQGDSAMYLCASSSTGQAEAFFGQGTRLTVV.

V usage is TRBV6-5 and J usage is TRBJ1-2; 7 bases match TRBD1. This CDR3 is 14 amino acids long. Germline trimming cut 2 bases from V and 7 bases from J; bases unmatched to any gene: 7. Germline V gene sequence: CDR1 MNHEY, CDR2 SVGAGI. The CDR3 protein is CASSYERGRVGYTF. In nucleotides, the CDR3 is TGTGCCAGCAGTTACGAAAGGGGGCGCGTTGGCTACACCTTC.

This chain uses TRBV19 with TRBJ1-1; possible D gene TRBD1, 5 bases. Germline assignment: CDR1 LNHDA and CDR2 SQIVND (reference sequence). The CDR3 is 14 residues long. V lost 5 bases to trimming and J lost 5 bases, with 15 bases between them. CDR3 protein: CASSVPGLGTEAFF. In DNA, the CDR3 is TGTGCCAGTAGTGTTCCGGGACTGGGGACTGAAGCTTTCTTT. The full variable domain, rest sourced from reference TRBV19 and TRBJ1-1, is DGGITQSPKYLFRKEGQNVTLSCEQNLNHDAMYWYRQDPGQGLRLIYYSQIVNDFQKGDIAEGYSVSREKKESFPLTVTSAQKNPTAFYLCASSVPGLGTEAFFGQGTRLTVV.

The chain employs TRBV11-3 and TRBJ2-2; D gene ambiguous. Trimming stripped 2 bases from V and 3 bases from J, with 4 bases between. The CDR3 runs to 13 residues. CDR1 and CDR2 (germline): SGHNT, YENEEA. The DNA of the CDR3 is TGTGCCAGCAGCTTACCGGACACCGGGGAGCTGTTTTTT. As protein: CASSLPDTGELFF.

The chain couples TRBV18 to TRBJ1-4; D not certain. This CDR3 has 16 residues. CDR1 is KGHSH, CDR2 LQKENI, per germline. Trimming removed 1 base at V and 5 bases at J, with 14 bases between. For the CDR3, the DNA is TGTGCCAGCTCACCACGCGTATCAGGAAACAATGAAAAACTGTTTTTT. This codes for CASSPRVSGNNEKLFF.

The chain joins TRBV4-1 to TRBJ2-2, with 13 bases fitting TRBD2. V was clipped by 4 bases and J by 8 bases; unmatched bases: 4. The germline gives CDR1 MGHRA, CDR2 YSYEKL. This CDR3 spans 15 amino acids. The CDR3 reads CASSPGLAGRGELFF. The CDR3 DNA sequence: TGCGCCAGCAGCCCGGGACTAGCGGGGCGGGGGGAGCTGTTTTTT.

This chain uses TRBV4-1 with TRBJ1-2, with 7 bases aligning to TRBD1. Germline-derived CDR1 and CDR2 are MGHRA and YSYEKL. The junction had 8 bases not matched to a gene; V was cut back by 4 bases and J by 6 bases. The CDR3 loop spans 14 amino acids. The CDR3 reads CASSLPTGEHGYTF. The CDR3 coding sequence is TGCGCCAGCAGCCTGCCAACAGGGGAACATGGCTACACCTTC.

The chain is built from TRBV13 and TRBJ2-1; 12 nucleotides align to TRBD2. Losses at the gene ends were 8 bases for V and 7 bases for J; bases not matched to a gene: 12. This CDR3 has 16 amino acids. Germline CDR1 is PRHDT and CDR2 is FYEKMQ (reference sequence). This CDR3 reads CASEGDLAGGRNEQFF. The CDR3 DNA follows: TGTGCCAGCGAGGGAGATCTAGCGGGAGGGAGGAATGAGCAGTTCTTC.

V usage is TRBV6-4 and J usage is TRBJ1-2; 11 bases fit TRBD1. Looked up from germline, CDR1 is MRHNA and CDR2 is SNTAGT. There are 14 residues in the CDR3. The junction had 8 bases not matched to a gene; V was cut back by 6 bases and J by 8 bases. CDR3 nucleotides: TGTGCCAGCAGCCGGGGACAGGGGGTAGGGGGCTACACCTTC. Its protein product is CASSRGQGVGGYTF.

This clone was detected once. The rearrangement links TRBV7-2 to TRBJ2-2, with a possible D match to TRBD2 (5 bases). Between the trimmed V and J ends, which lost 5 bases and 1 base, there was a span of 8 bases. Germline V lookup: CDR1 SGHTA, CDR2 FQGNSA. The CDR3 length is 14 residues. Here the CDR3 DNA reads TGTGCCAGCAGCCTCGGACTGAACACCGGGGAGCTGTTTTTT. Translating it yields CASSLGLNTGELFF.

This chain connects TRBV10-1 to TRBJ2-5, with a weak D call TRBD1 (6 bases). The CDR3 loop spans 12 amino acids. Between the trimmed V and J ends, which lost 2 bases and 5 bases, there was a span of 6 bases. Germline values: CDR1 WNHNN, CDR2 SYGVQD (reference sequence). CDR3 residues: CASSEGGETQYF. The CDR3 DNA reads TGCGCCAGCAGTGAGGGGGGCGAGACCCAGTACTTC.

This clone occurred a few times. V usage is TRBV20-1 and J usage is TRBJ2-7, with D perhaps matching TRBD1 (5 bases). Germline lookup yields CDR1 DFQATT and CDR2 SNEGSKA (reference sequence). The CDR3 is made up of 11 amino acids. The V gene lost 4 bases and the J gene lost 4 bases, with 8 bases spanning the gap. The CDR3 loop is CSATYRYEQYF. The CDR3, as DNA: TGCAGTGCTACCTACAGGTACGAGCAGTACTTC.